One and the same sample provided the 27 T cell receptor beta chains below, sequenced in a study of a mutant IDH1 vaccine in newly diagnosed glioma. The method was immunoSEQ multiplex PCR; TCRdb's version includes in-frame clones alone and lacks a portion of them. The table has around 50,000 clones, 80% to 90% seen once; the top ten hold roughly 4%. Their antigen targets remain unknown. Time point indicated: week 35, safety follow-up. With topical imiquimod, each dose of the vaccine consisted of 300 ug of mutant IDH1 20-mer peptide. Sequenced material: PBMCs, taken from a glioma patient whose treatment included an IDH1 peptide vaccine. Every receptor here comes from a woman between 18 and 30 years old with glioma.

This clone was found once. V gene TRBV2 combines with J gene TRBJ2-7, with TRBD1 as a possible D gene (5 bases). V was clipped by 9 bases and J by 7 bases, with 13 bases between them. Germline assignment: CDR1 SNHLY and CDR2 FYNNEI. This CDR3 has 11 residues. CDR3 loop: CASRTPLEQYF. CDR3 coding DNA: TGTGCCAGTCGGACACCATTGGAGCAGTACTTC.

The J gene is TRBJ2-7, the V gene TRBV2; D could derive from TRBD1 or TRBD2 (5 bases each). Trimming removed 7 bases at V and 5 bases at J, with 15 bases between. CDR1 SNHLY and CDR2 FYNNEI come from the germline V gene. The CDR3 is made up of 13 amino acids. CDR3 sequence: CASTLGGWDEQYF. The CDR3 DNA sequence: TGTGCCAGCACCCTTGGGGGATGGGACGAGCAGTACTTC.

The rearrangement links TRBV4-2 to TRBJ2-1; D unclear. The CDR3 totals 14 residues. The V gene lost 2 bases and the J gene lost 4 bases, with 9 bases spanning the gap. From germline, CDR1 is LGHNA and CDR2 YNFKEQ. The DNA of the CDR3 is TGTGCCAGCAGCCAACAAGACCCATACAATGAGCAGTTCTTC. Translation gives CASSQQDPYNEQFF.

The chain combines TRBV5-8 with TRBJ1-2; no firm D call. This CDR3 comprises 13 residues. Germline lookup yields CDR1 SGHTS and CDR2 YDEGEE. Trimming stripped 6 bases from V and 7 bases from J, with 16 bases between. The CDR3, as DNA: TGTGCCAGCACCTCCCGTGGGGAAGGTGGCTACACCTTC. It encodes CASTSRGEGGYTF. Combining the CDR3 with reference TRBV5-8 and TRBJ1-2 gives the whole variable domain EAGVTQSPTHLIKTRGQQATLRCSPISGHTSVYWYQQALGLGLQFLLWYDEGEERNRGNFPPRFSGRQFPNYSSELNVNALELEDSALYLCASTSRGEGGYTFGSGTRLTVV.

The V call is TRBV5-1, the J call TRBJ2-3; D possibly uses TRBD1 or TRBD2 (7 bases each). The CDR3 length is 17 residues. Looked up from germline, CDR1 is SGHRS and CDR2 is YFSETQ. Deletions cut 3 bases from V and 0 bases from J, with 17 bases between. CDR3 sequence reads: CASSYPGGGGSTDTQYF. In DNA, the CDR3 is TGCGCCAGCAGCTACCCCGGGGGAGGGGGCAGCACAGATACGCAGTATTTT.

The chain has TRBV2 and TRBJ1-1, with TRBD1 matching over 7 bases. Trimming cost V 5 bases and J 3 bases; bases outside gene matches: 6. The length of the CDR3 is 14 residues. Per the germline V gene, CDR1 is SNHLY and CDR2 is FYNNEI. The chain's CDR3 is CASSPGQAYTEAFF. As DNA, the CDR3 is TGTGCCAGCAGTCCCGGACAGGCTTACACTGAAGCTTTCTTT. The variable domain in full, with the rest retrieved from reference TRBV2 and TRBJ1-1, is EPEVTQTPSHQVTQMGQEVILRCVPISNHLYFYWYRQILGQKVEFLVSFYNNEISEKSEIFDDQFSVERPDGSNFTLKIRSTKLEDSAMYFCASSPGQAYTEAFFGQGTRLTVV.

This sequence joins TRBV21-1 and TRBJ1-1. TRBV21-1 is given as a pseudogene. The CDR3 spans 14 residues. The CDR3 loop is CASSKKSSETEAFF. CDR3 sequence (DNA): TGTGCCAGCAGCAAAAAGAGTTCGGAAACTGAAGCTTTCTTT.

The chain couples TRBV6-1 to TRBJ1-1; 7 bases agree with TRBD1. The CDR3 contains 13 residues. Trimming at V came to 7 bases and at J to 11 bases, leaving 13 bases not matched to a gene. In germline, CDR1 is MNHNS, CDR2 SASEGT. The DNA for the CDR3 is TGTGCCAGCACCAATAGCTTACAGGGGCGGGCTTTCTTT. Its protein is CASTNSLQGRAFF.

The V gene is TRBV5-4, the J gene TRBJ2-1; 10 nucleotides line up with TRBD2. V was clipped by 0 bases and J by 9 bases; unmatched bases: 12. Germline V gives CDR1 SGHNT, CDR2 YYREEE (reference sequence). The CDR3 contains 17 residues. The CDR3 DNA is TGTGCCAGCAGCTTGGCCGCAGCGGGGGGGCCTCTAAGTGAGCAGTTCTTC. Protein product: CASSLAAAGGPLSEQFF.

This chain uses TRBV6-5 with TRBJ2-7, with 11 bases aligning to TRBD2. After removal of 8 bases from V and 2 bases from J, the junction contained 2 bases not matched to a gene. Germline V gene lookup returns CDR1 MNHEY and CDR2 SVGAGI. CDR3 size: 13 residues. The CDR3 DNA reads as TGTGCCAGCCGGGGACTAGCGGCCTACGAGCAGTACTTC. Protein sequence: CASRGLAAYEQYF.

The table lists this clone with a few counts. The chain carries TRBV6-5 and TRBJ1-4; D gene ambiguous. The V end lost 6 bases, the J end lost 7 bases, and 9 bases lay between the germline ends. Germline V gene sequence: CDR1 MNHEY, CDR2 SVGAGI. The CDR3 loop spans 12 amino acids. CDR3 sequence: CASRDLGEKLFF. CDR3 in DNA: TGTGCCAGCAGAGATCTAGGTGAAAAACTGTTTTTT.

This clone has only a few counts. CDR3 in amino acids: CATRTGDSNTEAFF. The CDR3 nucleotides are TGCGCCACGAGGACAGGCGACTCGAACACTGAAGCTTTCTTT. The chain is built from TRBV5-1 and TRBJ1-1; 7 bases are a match to TRBD1. This CDR3 is 14 amino acids long. The J segment lost 1 base and the V segment lost 9 bases, leaving 9 bases of the junction unmatched. Per germline, CDR1 SGHRS and CDR2 YFSETQ. The full variable domain, its missing parts supplied by reference TRBV5-1 and TRBJ1-1, is KAGVTQTPRYLIKTRGQQVTLSCSPISGHRSVSWYQQTPGQGLQFLFEYFSETQRNKGNFPGRFSGRQFSNSRSEMNVSTLELGDSALYLCATRTGDSNTEAFFGQGTRLTVV.

This chain's CDR3 is CASSLLAGPFGEQFF. The CDR3 DNA sequence: TGTGCCAGCAGCTTACTAGCGGGGCCTTTCGGTGAGCAGTTCTTC. The chain uses TRBV6-5 and TRBJ2-1, with 10 bases matching TRBD2. CDR1 and CDR2 from the germline V gene are MNHEY and SVGAGI. This CDR3 is 15 amino acids long. V lost 6 bases and J lost 9; bases outside the gene matches: 11.

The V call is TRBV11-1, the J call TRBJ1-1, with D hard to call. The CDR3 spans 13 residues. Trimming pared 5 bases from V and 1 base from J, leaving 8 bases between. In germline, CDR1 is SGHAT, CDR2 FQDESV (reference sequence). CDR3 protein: CASSQKRNTEAFF. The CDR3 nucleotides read TGTGCCAGCAGCCAAAAAAGGAACACTGAAGCTTTCTTT.

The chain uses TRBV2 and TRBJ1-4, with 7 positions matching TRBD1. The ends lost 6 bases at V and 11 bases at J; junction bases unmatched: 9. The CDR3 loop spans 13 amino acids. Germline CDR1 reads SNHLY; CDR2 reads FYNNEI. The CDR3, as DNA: TGTGCCAGCAGCCCCCGGGACAGCAGGAAACTGTTTTTT. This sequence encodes CASSPRDSRKLFF.

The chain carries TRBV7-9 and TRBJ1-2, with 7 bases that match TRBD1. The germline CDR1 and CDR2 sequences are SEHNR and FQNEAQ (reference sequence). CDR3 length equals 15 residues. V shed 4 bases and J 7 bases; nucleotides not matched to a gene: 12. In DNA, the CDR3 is TGTGCCAGCAGCTCGCGACAGGGAGAGGGTCGTGGCTACACCTTC. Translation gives CASSSRQGEGRGYTF.

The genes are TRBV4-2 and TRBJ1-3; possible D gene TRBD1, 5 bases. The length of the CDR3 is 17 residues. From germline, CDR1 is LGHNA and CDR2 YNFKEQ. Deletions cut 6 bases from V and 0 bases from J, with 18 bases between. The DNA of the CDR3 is TGTGCCAGCAGTCAGAGGGAGGGGAAGACCTCTGGAAACACCATATATTTT. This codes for CASSQREGKTSGNTIYF.

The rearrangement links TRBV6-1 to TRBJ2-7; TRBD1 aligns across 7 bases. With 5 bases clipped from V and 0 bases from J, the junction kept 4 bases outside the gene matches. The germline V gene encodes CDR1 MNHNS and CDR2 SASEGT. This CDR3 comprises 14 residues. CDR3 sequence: CASSTRGNSYEQYF. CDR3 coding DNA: TGTGCCAGCAGTACCAGGGGGAACTCCTACGAGCAGTACTTC.

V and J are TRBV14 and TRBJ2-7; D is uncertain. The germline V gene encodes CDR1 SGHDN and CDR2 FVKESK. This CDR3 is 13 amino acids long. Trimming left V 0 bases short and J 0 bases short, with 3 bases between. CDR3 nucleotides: TGTGCCAGCAGCCAAGACTCCTCCTACGAGCAGTACTTC. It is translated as CASSQDSSYEQYF.

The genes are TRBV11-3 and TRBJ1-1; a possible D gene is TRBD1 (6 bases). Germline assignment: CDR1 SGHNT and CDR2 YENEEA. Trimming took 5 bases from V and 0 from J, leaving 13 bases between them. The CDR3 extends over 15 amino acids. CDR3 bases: TGTGCCAGCAGCCGGAGGGGGGGCGTGAACACTGAAGCTTTCTTT. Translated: CASSRRGGVNTEAFF.

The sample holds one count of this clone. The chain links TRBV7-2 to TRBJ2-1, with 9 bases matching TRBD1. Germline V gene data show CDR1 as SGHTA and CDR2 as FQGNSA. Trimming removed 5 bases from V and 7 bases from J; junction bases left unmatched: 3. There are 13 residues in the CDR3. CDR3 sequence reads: CASSLGQGNEQFF. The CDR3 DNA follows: TGTGCCAGCAGCCTAGGACAGGGGAATGAGCAGTTCTTC.

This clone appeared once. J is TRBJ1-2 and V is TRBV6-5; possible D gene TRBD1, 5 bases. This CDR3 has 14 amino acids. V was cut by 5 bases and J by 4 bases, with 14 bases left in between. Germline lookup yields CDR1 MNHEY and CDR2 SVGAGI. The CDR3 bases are TGTGCCAGCAGTGGAAACCAGGGTACCTATGGCTACACCTTC. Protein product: CASSGNQGTYGYTF.

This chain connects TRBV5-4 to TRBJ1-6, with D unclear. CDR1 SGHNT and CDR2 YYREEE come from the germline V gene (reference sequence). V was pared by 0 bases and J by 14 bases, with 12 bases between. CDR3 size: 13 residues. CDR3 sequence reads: CASSLEADITLHF. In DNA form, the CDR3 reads TGTGCCAGCAGCTTGGAGGCAGATATCACCCTCCACTTT.

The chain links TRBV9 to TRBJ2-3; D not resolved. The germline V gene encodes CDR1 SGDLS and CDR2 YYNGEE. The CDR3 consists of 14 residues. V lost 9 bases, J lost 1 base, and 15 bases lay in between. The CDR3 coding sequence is TGTGCCACCGCCCGGGCCCCGGGCACAGATACGCAGTATTTT. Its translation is CATARAPGTDTQYF.

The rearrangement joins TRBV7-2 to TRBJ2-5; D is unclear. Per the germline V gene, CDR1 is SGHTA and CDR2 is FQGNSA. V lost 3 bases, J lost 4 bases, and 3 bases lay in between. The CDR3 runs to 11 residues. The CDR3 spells CASSFRETQYF. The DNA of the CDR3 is TGTGCCAGCAGCTTCCGAGAGACCCAGTACTTC.

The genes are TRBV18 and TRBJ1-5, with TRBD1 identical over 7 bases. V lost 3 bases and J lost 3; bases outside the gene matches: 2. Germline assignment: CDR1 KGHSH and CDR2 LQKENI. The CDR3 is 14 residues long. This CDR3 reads CASSPGQYNQPQHF. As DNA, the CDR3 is TGTGCCAGCTCACCGGGACAGTACAATCAGCCCCAGCATTTT.

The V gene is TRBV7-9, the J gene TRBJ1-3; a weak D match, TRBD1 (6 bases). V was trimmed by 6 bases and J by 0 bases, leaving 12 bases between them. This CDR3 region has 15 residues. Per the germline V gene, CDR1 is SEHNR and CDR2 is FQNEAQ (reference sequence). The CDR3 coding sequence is TGTGCCAGCAGGGGGGGGCTCGTCTCTGGAAACACCATATATTTT. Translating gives CASRGGLVSGNTIYF. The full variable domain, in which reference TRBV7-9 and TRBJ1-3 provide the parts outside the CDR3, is DTGVSQNPRHKITKRGQNVTFRCDPISEHNRLYWYRQTLGQGPEFLTYFQNEAQLEKSRLLSDRFSAERPKGSFSTLEIQRTEQGDSAMYLCASRGGLVSGNTIYFGEGSWLTVV.